This is a list of T cell receptor beta chains from one sample in a study of blood T cell repertoires in COVID-19. Assay: immunoSEQ multiplex PCR; the TCRdb copy retains only in-frame clones and omits some. The sample lists about 250,000 clones; more than 80% were seen once. The specimen was peripheral blood. The origin of the receptors is a woman aged 30 to 39 with active or convalescent COVID-19. CDR3s include the opening cysteine and the closing phenylalanine or tryptophan. The D gene is left open where the match is weak. A clone size is listed for some rows: how often the clone was seen (once, few, many), or a class if it is expanded.

>TRBV3-1/TRBV3-2|TRBJ2-3|-|TRBD2
TGTGCCAGCAGGACTAGCGGGGACCGGGGGACGCAGTATTTT
CASRTSGDRGTQYF
>TRBV23-1|TRBJ1-1|-|-
TGCGCCAGCAGTCGGCCATCAACAGAAGAAGCTTTCTTT
CASSRPSTEEAFF
>TRBV3-1/TRBV3-2|TRBJ2-1|-|-
TGTGCCAGCAGCCTTTCTGTGGGGGGGGCGGGCGATGAGCAGTTCTTC
CASSLSVGGAGDEQFF
>TRBV5-1|TRBJ1-6|-|-
TGCGCCAGCAGCGAGCGGGATTCACCCCTCCACTTT
CASSERDSPLHF
>TRBV28|TRBJ1-4|-|-
TGTGCCAGCAGCGATGACAGCATGGTTCGGACTAATGAAAAACTGTTTTTT
CASSDDSMVRTNEKLFF
>TRBV3-1/TRBV3-2|TRBJ2-7|once|-
TGTGCCAGCAGCCAAGGAGGGAGTGTTACCTACGAGCAGTACTTC
CASSQGGSVTYEQYF
>TRBV10-1|TRBJ1-1|-|-
TGCGCCAGCACTCCGGGACTCCCGAACACTGAAGCTTTCTTT
CASTPGLPNTEAFF
>TRBV2|TRBJ1-1|-|TRBD1
TGTGCCAGCAGTGAAGAGAGAGGAGGGGGCGGAACTGAAGCTTTCTTT
CASSEERGGGGTEAFF
>TRBV19|TRBJ1-5|-|TRBD1
TGTGCCAGCGGGACAGGGATAAGGTGGCAGCCCCAGCATTTT
CASGTGIRWQPQHF
>TRBV28|TRBJ1-2|-|TRBD1
TGTGCCAGCAGTTTAGGCAGGGGGCACTATGGCTACACCTTC
CASSLGRGHYGYTF
>TRBV5-8|TRBJ1-1|-|TRBD1
TGTGCCAGCAGCGGAGGGACAGGGAGGAATCCTGAAGCTTTCTTT
CASSGGTGRNPEAFF
>TRBV27|TRBJ2-7|-|-
TGTGCCAGCAGTCCGACGACAGGCTCCTACGAGCAGTACTTC
CASSPTTGSYEQYF
>TRBV6-7|TRBJ2-7|-|-
TGTGCCAGCAGTTACTCGAGATTAGGGGACTCCTACGAGCAGTACTTC
CASSYSRLGDSYEQYF
>TRBV4-3|TRBJ1-1|few|-
TGCGCCAGCAGCTCCTCCTACAGCGGAGAAAACACTGAAGCTTTCTTT
CASSSSYSGENTEAFF
>TRBV5-4|TRBJ1-6|-|-
TGTGCCAGCGGGGCAGCTAATTCACCCCTCCACTTT
CASGAANSPLHF
>TRBV14|TRBJ2-2|-|-
TGTGCCAGCAGCCAACTCGGCGGGAACACCGGGGAGCTGTTTTTT
CASSQLGGNTGELFF
>TRBV6-5|TRBJ1-1|-|TRBD1
TGTGCCAGCAGGTGGACAGGGGATAACACTGAAGCTTTCTTT
CASRWTGDNTEAFF
>TRBV6-2/TRBV6-3|TRBJ2-3|few|TRBD2
TGTGCCAGCAGTTCCCCATACGGACTAGCAAACTCAGATACGCAGTATTTT
CASSSPYGLANSDTQYF
>TRBV11-3|TRBJ1-6|-|-
TGTGCCAGCAGCTTAGATCCCCAGGGCAGTGGATATAATTCACCCCTCCACTTT
CASSLDPQGSGYNSPLHF
>TRBV6-5|TRBJ1-1|-|TRBD1
TGTGCCAGCAGTTACCGGGACAGGGGCCCGAACACTGAAGCTTTCTTT
CASSYRDRGPNTEAFF
>TRBV29-1|TRBJ1-1|-|TRBD1
TGCAGCGTTCCGCCTAGGGGGCTGAACACTGAAGCTTTCTTT
CSVPPRGLNTEAFF
>TRBV3-1/TRBV3-2|TRBJ1-2|-|TRBD1
TGTGCCAGCAGCCAAACACCTACGACAGGGGCCTATGGCTACACCTTC
CASSQTPTTGAYGYTF
>TRBV4-2|TRBJ2-7|-|-
TGTGCCAGCAGCCAAGATTCCCTAGCGAAAGCCGCCGGGCAGTACTTC
CASSQDSLAKAAGQYF
>TRBV10-3|TRBJ2-3|-|TRBD1
TGTGCCATCAAGAGTGGGACAGGTACAGATACGCAGTATTTT
CAIKSGTGTDTQYF
>TRBV5-1|TRBJ2-1|-|TRBD1
TGCGCCAGCAGCCTCCGGGACAGGAGATACAATGAGCAGTTCTTC
CASSLRDRRYNEQFF
>TRBV24-1|TRBJ1-2|-|-
TGTGCCACCAGTGATAAGTCAAACCTATACGGCTACACCTTC
CATSDKSNLYGYTF
>TRBV4-3|TRBJ2-6|-|-
TGCGCCAGCAGCCGAGGCGGCGGGACCGGGGCCAACGTCCTGACTTTC
CASSRGGGTGANVLTF
>TRBV15|TRBJ1-1|once|TRBD1
TGTGCCACCAGCAGAGCGAGGACAGGGGGCACTGAAGCTTTCTTT
CATSRARTGGTEAFF
>TRBV7-9|TRBJ1-1|once|TRBD1
TGTGCCAGCAGCCGGACAGGTCTTAACACTGAAGCTTTCTTT
CASSRTGLNTEAFF
>TRBV2|TRBJ1-1|few|TRBD1
TGTGCCAGCAGCCTGCAGGGGGCAGGGAGGTACACTGAAGCTTTCTTT
CASSLQGAGRYTEAFF
>TRBV4-3|TRBJ1-1|-|TRBD1
TGCGCCAGCAGCCAAGACCCTAGAGACAGGGGGAACACTGAAGCTTTCTTT
CASSQDPRDRGNTEAFF
>TRBV9|TRBJ1-2|-|-
TGTGCCAGCAGCGCCGACAGAGGTAACTATGGCTACACCTTC
CASSADRGNYGYTF
>TRBV6-5|TRBJ2-2|once|-
TGTGCCACCAAAGACAGGGACTACACCGGGGAGCTGTTTTTT
CATKDRDYTGELFF
>TRBV2|TRBJ1-2|-|-
TGTGCCAGCAGTGAGCGAGGGTCCGCTAACTATGGCTACACCTTC
CASSERGSANYGYTF
>TRBV30|TRBJ2-1|-|-
TGTGCCTCGGATGGGGGGGCCTCCTACAATGAGCAGTTCTTC
CASDGGASYNEQFF
>TRBV30|TRBJ1-3|-|-
TGTGCCTGGACCCGGGGTGGGGACACCATATATTTT
CAWTRGGDTIYF
>TRBV7-9|TRBJ2-1|-|TRBD1
TGTGCCAGCAGCTCGGACAGGGGAACGAATGAGCAGTTCTTC
CASSSDRGTNEQFF
>TRBV7-2|TRBJ1-3|-|-
TGTGCCAGCAGTCCCCAGGGGAACGGAAACACCATATATTTT
CASSPQGNGNTIYF
>TRBV30|TRBJ1-6|-|-
TGTGCCTGGAGTGCAACAGGGCCGGAGTCACCCCTCCACTTT
CAWSATGPESPLHF
>TRBV5-5|TRBJ1-2|-|-
TGTGCCAGCAGCTTGGAGCAGGAAGTAAACTATGGCTACACCTTC
CASSLEQEVNYGYTF
>TRBV19|TRBJ1-1|-|TRBD1
TGTGCCAGTAGCAGGGGGAGGTCGGGTGTGGATTTCTTT
CASSRGRSGVDFF